Below, 28 T cell receptor beta chains from the same sample are listed, as sequenced in a study of CD4+ T cells in melanoma. Profiling relied on immunoSEQ multiplex PCR, and the TCRdb table lists in-frame clones only, not all of them. The sample lists around 16,000 clones, around 77% occurring once. Sequences were obtained from cells from a culture (not recorded whether cultured in vitro). Receptors originate from a human donor with melanoma.

The rearrangement links TRBV11-2 to TRBJ2-2; D not resolved. V lost 6 bases and J 1 base, leaving 12 bases between the germline ends. This CDR3 has 15 amino acids. CDR1 SGHAT and CDR2 FQNNGV come from the germline V gene. The CDR3 spells CASRSLSGNTGELFF. CDR3 nucleotides: TGTGCCAGCAGAAGCTTATCAGGGAACACCGGGGAGCTGTTTTTT.

As regards this clone: The sample contains more than one DNA sequence encoding this CDR3. The V and J genes are TRBV5-1 and TRBJ1-2, with 11 nucleotides matching TRBD1. The CDR3 loop spans 15 amino acids. The V gene's germline CDR1 is SGHRS and CDR2 YFSETQ. The V gene end was trimmed by 4 bases and the J gene end by 7 bases; junction bases not matched to a gene: 9. In DNA, the CDR3 is TGCGCCAGCAGCCTATCCGGACAGGGGGCGTCTGGCTACACCTTC. Translating it yields CASSLSGQGASGYTF.

The V and J genes are TRBV5-1 and TRBJ2-2; 7 positions match TRBD1. J was trimmed by 4 bases and V by 7 bases; bases with no gene match: 7. Germline loops: CDR1 SGHRS, CDR2 YFSETQ. This CDR3 contains 14 residues. The CDR3 reads CASSGTASTGELFF. The CDR3 DNA reads as TGCGCCAGCTCCGGGACAGCCAGCACCGGGGAGCTGTTTTTT.

DNA of the CDR3: TGCGCCAGCAGCCCGGCCGGGACTCCGATGAGCGGGGAGCTGTTTTTT. The encoded protein is CASSPAGTPMSGELFF. V gene TRBV5-1 combines with J gene TRBJ2-2; possible D gene TRBD2, 6 bases. This CDR3 is built from 16 residues. CDR1 is SGHRS, CDR2 YFSETQ, per germline. Trimming pared 4 bases from V and 7 bases from J, leaving 20 bases between.

The chain couples TRBV7-8 to TRBJ1-3; no firm D call. CDR3 length: 19 amino acids. V dropped 1 base and J dropped 0 bases, with 19 bases sitting between them. CDR1 is SGHVS, CDR2 FQNEAQ, per germline. The CDR3 bases are TGTGCCAGCAGCTTAGTGGGTCTTGGTGGTGGGTACTCTGGAAACACCATATATTTT. Encoded protein: CASSLVGLGGGYSGNTIYF.

This chain links TRBV6-6 with TRBJ2-5; D perhaps matches TRBD1 (7 bases). V lost 8 bases and J 5 bases, leaving 21 bases between the germline ends. CDR1 is MNHNY, CDR2 SVGAGI, per germline (reference sequence). The CDR3 has 15 residues. The chain's CDR3 is CASGEARQGGETQYF. The CDR3 DNA reads TGTGCCAGCGGAGAAGCTCGACAGGGAGGCGAGACCCAGTACTTC.

The V gene is TRBV19, the J gene TRBJ1-6, with a tentative D call TRBD1 (6 bases). There are 14 residues in the CDR3. Deletions cut 3 bases from V and 5 bases from J, with 8 bases between. CDR1 is LNHDA and CDR2 is SQIVND in the germline V gene (reference sequence). The CDR3 spells CASSIGGDNSPLHF. CDR3 DNA: TGTGCCAGTAGTATTGGGGGCGATAATTCACCCCTCCACTTT.

The V call is TRBV2, the J call TRBJ2-5; D is undetermined. Germline V lookup: CDR1 SNHLY, CDR2 FYNNEI. The V end was cut by 4 bases, the J end by 2 bases, with 14 bases between. The CDR3 contains 15 residues. Here the CDR3 reads CASSGQLGYQETQYF. In DNA form, the CDR3 reads TGTGCCAGCAGTGGCCAACTGGGGTATCAAGAGACCCAGTACTTC.

The chain recombines TRBV5-1 with TRBJ2-3; TRBD1 might be the D (6 bases). The CDR3 has 13 amino acids. Germline values: CDR1 SGHRS, CDR2 YFSETQ. The V and J ends lost 4 bases and 6 bases respectively, with 12 bases between them. The CDR3 loop reads CASSQTGFDTQYF. In nucleotides, the CDR3 is TGCGCCAGCAGCCAAACAGGGTTCGATACGCAGTATTTT.

The V gene is TRBV5-1, the J gene TRBJ2-7; 7 nucleotides agree with TRBD2. This CDR3 is built from 12 residues. Unmatched junction bases numbered 3, after V lost 6 bases and J lost 3 bases. CDR1 is SGHRS, CDR2 YFSETQ, per germline. The CDR3 coding sequence is TGCGCCAGCAATGGGGACTACTACGAGCAGTACTTC. It is translated as CASNGDYYEQYF.

The genes are TRBV7-9 and TRBJ2-1, with D possibly being TRBD2 (7 bases). Trimming stripped 1 base from V and 9 bases from J, with 16 bases between. The CDR3 runs 15 residues. Germline CDR1 reads SEHNR; CDR2 reads FQNEAQ (reference sequence). The chain's CDR3 is CASSLGGRGAVEQFF. The CDR3 DNA reads TGTGCCAGCAGCTTAGGAGGGAGGGGGGCGGTTGAGCAGTTCTTC.

The count of this clone is one. This chain uses TRBV5-1 with TRBJ2-7; D remains unclear. Trimming removed 4 bases at V and 6 bases at J, with 11 bases between. Germline CDR1 is SGHRS and CDR2 is YFSETQ. The CDR3 loop spans 12 amino acids. The CDR3 sequence is CASSGNPAEQYF. CDR3 coding DNA: TGCGCCAGCAGCGGGAATCCGGCCGAGCAGTACTTC.

This clone was counted a few times. The gene calls are TRBV20-1 and TRBJ2-2; D not resolved. The CDR3 runs 11 residues. The V end was cut by 3 bases, the J end by 6 bases, with 5 bases between. Germline V lookup: CDR1 DFQATT, CDR2 SNEGSKA (reference sequence). This CDR3 is CSASKAGELFF. Here the CDR3 DNA reads TGCAGTGCTAGTAAAGCCGGGGAGCTGTTTTTT.

This chain links TRBV10-2 with TRBJ2-2; D gene uncertain. V lost 8 bases and J 4 bases, leaving 11 bases between the germline ends. Germline V gene lookup returns CDR1 WSHSY and CDR2 SAAADI. The CDR3 contains 13 residues. CDR3 nucleotides: TGCGCCAGCCGCGGAGCGAGCACCGGGGAGCTGTTTTTT. It specifies CASRGASTGELFF.

This chain joins TRBV7-6 and TRBJ2-1; possible D gene TRBD2, 6 bases. CDR3 length: 15 residues. CDR1 and CDR2 from the germline V gene are SGHVS and FNYEAQ. The V and J ends lost 3 bases and 9 bases respectively, with 18 bases between them. CDR3: CASSLTLNVAAEQFF. The CDR3 nucleotides read TGTGCCAGCAGCTTGACACTCAATGTAGCGGCTGAGCAGTTCTTC.

The chain uses TRBV19 and TRBJ2-7; 10 bases match TRBD1. The germline gives CDR1 LNHDA, CDR2 SQIVND (reference sequence). The junction had 5 bases not matched to a gene; V was cut back by 5 bases and J by 1 base. CDR3 length: 15 residues. CDR3 nucleotides: TGTGCCAGTAGTTTAAGACAGGGGGCATCCTACGAGCAGTACTTC. Translated: CASSLRQGASYEQYF.

This chain joins TRBV7-3 and TRBJ2-7; 8 bases agree with TRBD2. V shed 5 bases and J 3 bases; nucleotides not matched to a gene: 3. CDR3 length: 13 residues. Germline values: CDR1 SGHTA, CDR2 FQGTGA. The CDR3, as DNA: TGTGCCAGCAGCCTCCGGGGGGGCTACGAGCAGTACTTC. It encodes CASSLRGGYEQYF.

The chain uses TRBV6-5 and TRBJ1-2, with D unclear. CDR3 length equals 11 residues. CDR1 is MNHEY and CDR2 is SVGAGI in the germline V gene. Trimming took 6 bases from V and 7 from J, leaving 9 bases between them. The DNA of the CDR3 is TGTGCCAGCAGGAGGTTCGGTGGCTACACCTTC. This gives the protein CASRRFGGYTF.

The J gene is TRBJ2-5, the V gene TRBV5-4; the D is unclear. The V gene's germline CDR1 is SGHNT and CDR2 YYREEE (reference sequence). CDR3 length: 14 amino acids. V shed 0 bases and J shed 1 base, with 7 bases lying between them. The CDR3 here is CASSLGPSQETQYF. Here the CDR3 DNA reads TGTGCCAGCAGCTTGGGCCCCTCCCAAGAGACCCAGTACTTC.

The chain is built from TRBV5-4 and TRBJ1-2, with TRBD1 identical over 9 bases. Losses at the gene ends were 3 bases for V and 8 bases for J; bases not matched to a gene: 5. Germline CDR1 is SGHNT and CDR2 is YYREEE (reference sequence). This CDR3 is 13 amino acids long. CDR3 coding DNA: TGTGCCAGCAGCTCCAGACAGGGGGGGGGCTACACCTTC. This codes for CASSSRQGGGYTF.

The rearrangement uses TRBV7-2 and TRBJ1-3; the D is unclear. The germline V and J ends were trimmed by 3 bases and 0 bases, with 21 bases remaining between them. CDR1 SGHTA and CDR2 FQGNSA come from the germline V gene. The CDR3 is 19 residues long. The CDR3 coding sequence is TGTGCCAGCAGCTTCGGACCCCTCATCCCGAGCTCCTCTGGAAACACCATATATTTT. Translated: CASSFGPLIPSSSGNTIYF. The whole variable domain, filled in from reference TRBV7-2 and TRBJ1-3, reads GAGVSQSPSNKVTEKGKDVELRCDPISGHTALYWYRQSLGQGLEFLIYFQGNSAPDKSGLPSDRFSAERTGGSVSTLTIQRTQQEDSAVYLCASSFGPLIPSSSGNTIYFGEGSWLTVV.

This rearrangement joins TRBV7-6 to TRBJ1-6; D perhaps matches TRBD1 (5 bases). The germline CDR1 and CDR2 sequences are SGHVS and FNYEAQ. CDR3 length: 15 residues. With 2 bases removed from V and 10 bases from J, the gap between germline ends came to 15 bases. The CDR3 bases are TGTGCCAGCAGCTTAATGGGTCAGGGCGGCTCACCCCTCCACTTT. As protein: CASSLMGQGGSPLHF.

This clone has more than one count but fewer than ten. The chain combines TRBV2 with TRBJ1-4, with D unresolved. Trimming took 7 bases from V and 7 from J, leaving 19 bases between them. CDR1 SNHLY and CDR2 FYNNEI come from the germline V gene. CDR3 length: 15 amino acids. The CDR3 loop reads CASIPAPAQSEKLFF. For the CDR3, the DNA is TGTGCCAGCATCCCTGCCCCAGCCCAAAGTGAAAAACTGTTTTTT.

This rearrangement joins TRBV9 to TRBJ1-6; perhaps TRBD1 as D (5 bases). This CDR3 has 14 amino acids. The germline gives CDR1 SGDLS, CDR2 YYNGEE. The ends were cut back, 4 bases at V and 5 bases at J, with 10 bases in the middle. The CDR3 nucleotides read TGTGCCAGCAGCACCCGACAGAATAATTCACCCCTCCACTTT. Protein: CASSTRQNNSPLHF.

The chain has TRBV29-1 and TRBJ2-7; D not resolved. Trimming took 3 bases from V and 2 from J, leaving 11 bases between them. The CDR3 loop spans 13 amino acids. Germline lookup yields CDR1 SQVTM and CDR2 ANQGSEA. In nucleotides, the CDR3 is TGCAGCGTTGAGCCAGAGAACACCTACGAGCAGTACTTC. Amino acids: CSVEPENTYEQYF.

The J gene is TRBJ1-2, the V gene TRBV28; no clear D. Deletions cut 1 base from V and 8 bases from J, with 11 bases between. Germline CDR1 reads MDHEN; CDR2 reads SYDVKM. This CDR3 has 13 amino acids. The CDR3: CASSLYSGRGYTF. As DNA, the CDR3 is TGTGCCAGCAGTTTATATTCCGGGCGAGGCTACACCTTC.

The chain employs TRBV15 and TRBJ2-3; the match to TRBD2 covers 13 bases. J gave up 0 bases and V 3 bases, and 18 bases lay outside the gene matches. The CDR3 has 22 residues. Germline V lookup: CDR1 LNHNV, CDR2 YYDKDF (reference sequence). CDR3 coding DNA: TGTGCCACCAGCAGGGAAGGCCGCGGACTAGCGGGGGCCCTAACTAGCACAGATACGCAGTATTTT. Its protein product is CATSREGRGLAGALTSTDTQYF.

V usage is TRBV10-1 and J usage is TRBJ1-3, with D unclear. The CDR3 loop spans 13 amino acids. The V gene lost 8 bases and the J gene lost 4 bases, with 12 bases spanning the gap. The germline V gene encodes CDR1 WNHNN and CDR2 SYGVQD (reference sequence). CDR3: CASPLGSGNTIYF. In DNA form, the CDR3 reads TGCGCCAGCCCCTTGGGGTCAGGAAACACCATATATTTT.